What follows are 25 T cell receptor beta chains derived from one specimen sequenced in a study of blood T cells in healthy people across ages. Alongside a J-beta primer mix, a sample-barcoded 5' primer served in a second PCR lasting roughly 6 to 11 cycles. TCRdb redid the calling of the 5' RACE reads with MiXCR, one entry per CDR3 protein. The data show roughly 1,800,000 distinct CDR3 sequences, with around half seen just once and approximately 2% held by the top ten. The sequencing input was blood. These receptors were obtained from a woman between 35 and 50 years old in good health.

The rearrangement links TRBV27 to TRBJ2-3, with D maybe TRBD2 (5 bases). Between the trimmed V and J ends, which lost 5 bases and 4 bases, there was a span of 19 bases. This CDR3 region has 16 residues. Looked up from germline, CDR1 is MNHEY and CDR2 is SMNVEV (reference sequence). The CDR3 region is CASSERTGGPPDTQYF. The CDR3 nucleotides read TGTGCCAGCAGTGAAAGGACCGGAGGCCCCCCAGATACGCAGTATTTT.

The chain links TRBV28 to TRBJ1-4, with no clear D. Trimming stripped 7 bases from V and 6 bases from J, with 9 bases between. The CDR3 sequence is 12 residues long. Per germline, CDR1 MDHEN and CDR2 SYDVKM. The CDR3 reads CASKVSDEKLFF. The CDR3 nucleotides read TGTGCCAGCAAGGTGTCCGATGAAAAACTGTTTTTT.

V gene TRBV20-1 combines with J gene TRBJ2-7, with D perhaps matching TRBD2 (7 bases). Per germline, CDR1 DFQATT and CDR2 SNEGSKA (reference sequence). This CDR3 contains 12 residues. In DNA form, the CDR3 reads TGCAGCCCGGGGGGCACTGCCTACGAGCAGTACTTC. This encodes CSPGGTAYEQYF.

The genes are TRBV6-5 and TRBJ2-3, with a weak D call TRBD2 (6 bases). Germline CDR1 is MNHEY and CDR2 is SVGAGI. The CDR3 extends over 15 amino acids. The germline V and J ends were trimmed by 2 bases and 3 bases, with 12 bases remaining between them. The CDR3 nucleotides are TGTGCCAGCAGTTACGACGGGGGTATAACAGATACGCAGTATTTT. Amino acids: CASSYDGGITDTQYF.

This clonotype was recorded a few times. V gene TRBV29-1 combines with J gene TRBJ2-7; D tentatively reads TRBD1 or TRBD2 (5 bases each). CDR3 length equals 16 residues. V was trimmed by 3 bases and J by 5 bases, leaving 23 bases between them. Germline CDR1 reads SQVTM; CDR2 reads ANQGSEA. The CDR3 bases are TGCAGCGTTGAGGGGGATAAACGGGGCTTGGTAAACGAGCAGTACTTC. This encodes CSVEGDKRGLVNEQYF.

V gene TRBV24-1 combines with J gene TRBJ2-5; D gene unclear. The end of the DNA fits TRBJ2-7 better, so the J call may be wrong. Germline assignment: CDR1 KGHDR and CDR2 SFDVKD. The CDR3 runs to 14 residues. CDR3 sequence: CATSDEQVQGEQYF. CDR3 coding DNA: TGTGCCACCAGTGATGAGCAGGTGCAAGGCGAGCAGTACTTC.

Only a few counts were recorded for this clonotype. The rearrangement uses TRBV20-1 and TRBJ2-7; 7 positions match TRBD1. With V trimmed by 6 bases and J by 3 bases, 11 bases remained unmatched. There are 14 residues in the CDR3. Germline assignment: CDR1 DFQATT and CDR2 SNEGSKA (reference sequence). CDR3 sequence (DNA): TGCAGTGCAACCACTCGGACAGGCTACTACGAGCAGTACTTC. It codes for CSATTRTGYYEQYF.

The chain joins TRBV4-2 to TRBJ2-1; 8 bases fit TRBD2. There are 15 residues in the CDR3. Germline V lookup: CDR1 LGHNA, CDR2 YNFKEQ. V gave up 4 bases and J gave up 5 bases; unmatched junction bases: 7. Here the CDR3 reads CASSLSTSVDNEQFF. The CDR3 nucleotides read TGTGCCAGCAGCCTATCGACTAGCGTCGACAATGAGCAGTTCTTC.

This rearrangement joins TRBV7-9 to TRBJ1-6; possibly TRBD1 for D (5 bases). V was shortened by 3 bases and J by 6 bases, with 12 bases between the two germline ends. This CDR3 is built from 15 residues. Per the germline V gene, CDR1 is SEHNR and CDR2 is FQNEAQ (reference sequence). CDR3 nucleotides: TGTGCCAGCAGCTTCGGGGGAGAGGGTAATTCACCCCTCCACTTT. Amino acid sequence: CASSFGGEGNSPLHF.

This clonotype was found a few times. The rearrangement links TRBV6-2 or TRBV6-3 to TRBJ2-7; 7 bases are a match to TRBD2. Unmatched junction bases numbered 7, after V lost 6 bases and J lost 2 bases. Germline CDR1 and CDR2: MNHEY and SVGEGT. The CDR3 spans 14 residues. The CDR3, as DNA: TGTGCCAGCAGCCGTGATCTAGCGGCCTACGAGCAGTACTTC. Amino acid sequence: CASSRDLAAYEQYF.

The chain recombines TRBV6-1 with TRBJ2-7, with no clear D. The J call may be mistaken, given a closer DNA end match to TRBJ2-5. The CDR3 extends over 14 amino acids. Germline assignment: CDR1 MNHNS and CDR2 SASEGT. The CDR3 is CASSELGEMKTQYF. The CDR3 coding sequence is TGTGCCAGCAGTGAACTGGGTGAAATGAAGACCCAGTACTTC.

This chain links TRBV19 with TRBJ2-1, with unresolved D. This CDR3 has 13 residues. Trimming left V 1 base short and J 8 bases short, with 9 bases between. Germline V lookup: CDR1 LNHDA, CDR2 SQIVND (reference sequence). The CDR3 sequence: CASSIVSGYEQFF. CDR3 in DNA: TGTGCCAGTAGTATAGTTTCAGGCTATGAGCAGTTCTTC. Full variable domain (remainder filled in from reference TRBV19 and TRBJ2-1): DGGITQSPKYLFRKEGQNVTLSCEQNLNHDAMYWYRQDPGQGLRLIYYSQIVNDFQKGDIAEGYSVSREKKESFPLTVTSAQKNPTAFYLCASSIVSGYEQFFGPGTRLTVL.

The chain uses TRBV7-2 and TRBJ2-7; the D is unclear. CDR1 and CDR2 (germline): SGHTA, FQGNSA. This CDR3 is 16 amino acids long. The ends were cut back, 1 base at V and 0 bases at J, with 13 bases in the middle. This CDR3 is CASSLDPGPSSYEQYF. DNA for the CDR3: TGTGCCAGCAGCTTAGATCCCGGACCGAGCTCCTACGAGCAGTACTTC.

The rearrangement links TRBV29-1 to TRBJ2-7; the D gene is possibly TRBD1 (6 bases). TRBJ2-5 matches the DNA end more closely, so the J call is doubtful. CDR1 SQVTM and CDR2 ANQGSEA come from the germline V gene. This CDR3 spans 15 amino acids. DNA for the CDR3: TGCAGCGTTGGGGGCATAGGGGGTGGGCAAGAGACCCAGTACTTC. Translating it yields CSVGGIGGGQETQYF.

The V gene is TRBV12-3 or TRBV12-4, the J gene TRBJ2-7, with D perhaps given as TRBD1 or TRBD2 (5 bases each). Trimming took 3 bases from V and 3 from J, leaving 15 bases between them. The CDR3 is made up of 15 amino acids. The CDR3 here is CASSLFGARSYEQYF. The CDR3 region has the DNA TGTGCCAGCAGTTTGTTCGGGGCCAGGAGCTACGAGCAGTACTTC.

The chain joins TRBV28 to TRBJ1-1; the D gene is possibly TRBD1 (5 bases). Trimming took 4 bases from V and 6 from J, leaving 18 bases between them. CDR3 length: 15 residues. Germline V gives CDR1 MDHEN, CDR2 SYDVKM. As DNA, the CDR3 is TGTGCCAGCAGTTGGGGCACAGCGGGGATCCCTGAAGCTTTCTTT. This gives the protein CASSWGTAGIPEAFF. Supplemented by reference TRBV28 and TRBJ1-1, the full variable domain reads DVKVTQSSRYLVKRTGEKVFLECVQDMDHENMFWYRQDPGLGLRLIYFSYDVKMKEKGDIPEGYSVSREKKERFSLILESASTNQTSMYLCASSWGTAGIPEAFFGQGTRLTVV.

The chain employs TRBV28 and TRBJ2-4; 7 bases are a match to TRBD2. The J call may be wrong; the DNA end is better matched by TRBJ2-7. CDR1 is MDHEN, CDR2 SYDVKM, per germline. This CDR3 has 15 amino acids. CDR3 nucleotides: TGTGCCAGCAGTTTGGATCCGGGGAGGGCCTACGAGCAGTACTTC. It translates to CASSLDPGRAYEQYF.

V is TRBV12-3 or TRBV12-4 and J is TRBJ2-3; D is possibly TRBD1 (5 bases). The CDR3 has 16 amino acids. Trimming removed 1 base from V and 4 bases from J, with 15 bases in between. The chain's CDR3 is CASSLVRTLGPDTQYF. CDR3 bases: TGTGCCAGCAGTTTAGTCCGGACACTCGGCCCAGATACGCAGTATTTT.

This chain links TRBV6-2 or TRBV6-3 with TRBJ1-1; TRBD1 matches at 11 bases. With 6 bases clipped from V and 1 base from J, the junction kept 7 bases outside the gene matches. The CDR3 runs to 16 residues. CDR1 and CDR2 from the germline V gene are MNHEY and SVGEGT. CDR3 nucleotides: TGTGCCAGCAGGACACCGGACAGGGGGCCGAACACTGAAGCTTTCTTT. Protein sequence: CASRTPDRGPNTEAFF.

The table lists this clonotype with a count of one. The rearrangement joins TRBV5-1 to TRBJ1-2; tentatively, D is TRBD1 (5 bases). Germline loops: CDR1 SGHRS, CDR2 YFSETQ. V was clipped by 0 bases and J by 4 bases, with 16 bases between them. This CDR3 comprises 16 residues. As DNA, the CDR3 is TGCGCCAGCAGCTTGGGCAACCCTGACAGCCCCTATGGCTACACCTTC. It codes for CASSLGNPDSPYGYTF.

CDR3 nucleotides: TGCGCCAGCAGTATTACTAGCGGGGGCCACTACAATGAGCAGTTCTTC. Amino acid sequence: CASSITSGGHYNEQFF. The genes are TRBV5-1 and TRBJ2-1; TRBD2 agrees at 11 bases. Losses at the gene ends were 5 bases for V and 3 bases for J; bases not matched to a gene: 7. The CDR3 spans 16 residues. CDR1 SGHRS and CDR2 YFSETQ come from the germline V gene.

In its sample, this clonotype was seen a few times. J is TRBJ2-7 and V is TRBV6-5; D call uncertain. V gave up 6 bases and J gave up 4 bases, with 10 bases separating them. The germline CDR1 and CDR2 sequences are MNHEY and SVGAGI. This CDR3 contains 12 residues. The CDR3 bases are TGTGCCAGCAGACTCACTCCGTACGAGCAGTACTTC. It codes for CASRLTPYEQYF.

The CDR3 loop is CASSQERHPYNEQFF. The CDR3 DNA is TGTGCCAGCAGCCAGGAACGGCACCCCTACAATGAGCAGTTCTTC. The V call is TRBV6-6, the J call TRBJ2-1, with no clear D. The germline V and J ends were trimmed by 6 bases and 2 bases, with 14 bases remaining between them. The CDR3 runs 15 residues. The germline V gene has CDR1 MNHNY and CDR2 SVGAGI (reference sequence).

The chain uses TRBV5-5 and TRBJ2-7; 8 positions match TRBD1. This CDR3 has 16 amino acids. Germline V gene sequence: CDR1 SGHKS, CDR2 YYEKEE (reference sequence). V lost 1 base and J lost 2; bases outside the gene matches: 8. CDR3 sequence: CASSLFSGQGPYEQYF. The CDR3 region has the DNA TGTGCCAGCAGCTTGTTTTCCGGACAGGGCCCCTACGAGCAGTACTTC. Full variable domain (remainder filled in from reference TRBV5-5 and TRBJ2-7): DAGVTQSPTHLIKTRGQQVTLRCSPISGHKSVSWYQQVLGQGPQFIFQYYEKEERGRGNFPDRFSARQFPNYSSELNVNALLLGDSALYLCASSLFSGQGPYEQYFGPGTRLTVT.

The rearrangement joins TRBV4-2 to TRBJ1-2; unclear D gene. Germline V CDR1 and CDR2: LGHNA, YNFKEQ. The CDR3 consists of 16 residues. Trimming stripped 1 base from V and 2 bases from J, with 14 bases between. The CDR3 loop reads CASSQVAGNPNYGYTF. CDR3 nucleotides: TGTGCCAGCAGCCAAGTGGCAGGAAATCCCAACTATGGCTACACCTTC.